Following are 5 T cell receptor beta chains from one sample sequenced in a study of cytomegalovirus exposure and HLA in healthy donors. Sequencing was performed with immunoSEQ multiplex PCR; in TCRdb, only in-frame clones are kept and a portion is missing. The sample contains 200,000 to 250,000 clones, around four fifths of which appear only once. Sequences were obtained from PBMCs. The receptors were sampled from a young woman in good health and CMV-seronegative.

The J gene is TRBJ2-7, the V gene TRBV19, with 7 bases fitting TRBD2. This CDR3 is 15 amino acids long. V was pared by 0 bases and J by 2 bases, with 4 bases of the junction left unmatched. Germline-derived CDR1 and CDR2 are LNHDA and SQIVND (reference sequence). The CDR3 bases are TGTGCCAGTAGTATAGAGACGGGAGGACCCTACGAGCAGTACTTC. Its protein product is CASSIETGGPYEQYF. The full variable domain, its missing parts supplied by reference TRBV19 and TRBJ2-7, is DGGITQSPKYLFRKEGQNVTLSCEQNLNHDAMYWYRQDPGQGLRLIYYSQIVNDFQKGDIAEGYSVSREKKESFPLTVTSAQKNPTAFYLCASSIETGGPYEQYFGPGTRLTVT.

This chain uses TRBV7-2 with TRBJ1-5; D perhaps matches TRBD1 (6 bases). Trimming removed 8 bases from V and 2 bases from J, with 13 bases in between. CDR3 length: 14 residues. The germline CDR1 and CDR2 sequences are SGHTA and FQGNSA. CDR3: CASGPSGGNQPQHF. Written as DNA, the CDR3 is TGTGCCAGCGGACCGTCAGGGGGCAATCAGCCCCAGCATTTT.

The J gene is TRBJ1-1, the V gene TRBV19; maybe TRBD1 (5 bases). Trimming took 5 bases from V and 11 from J, leaving 24 bases between them. The CDR3 contains 15 residues. Germline V gives CDR1 LNHDA, CDR2 SQIVND (reference sequence). CDR3 protein: CASSLSLGQRGSAFF. The CDR3 DNA sequence: TGTGCCAGTAGTCTTTCTTTAGGACAAAGGGGCTCCGCTTTCTTT.

The V gene is TRBV30, the J gene TRBJ2-3; 9 nucleotides match TRBD2. Losses at the gene ends were 6 bases for V and 0 bases for J; bases not matched to a gene: 10. Germline V gives CDR1 GTSNPN, CDR2 SVGIG (reference sequence). This CDR3 contains 16 residues. The CDR3 reads CACQLGLASSTDTQYF. In nucleotides, the CDR3 is TGTGCCTGTCAGCTAGGACTAGCGTCTAGCACAGATACGCAGTATTTT.

This clone was detected a few times. The chain carries TRBV30 and TRBJ1-1; D unclear. V lost 5 bases and J lost 1, with 8 bases in between. The CDR3 covers 12 residues. Germline V gives CDR1 GTSNPN, CDR2 SVGIG (reference sequence). For the CDR3, the DNA is TGTGCCTGGGACAAACCGAACACTGAAGCTTTCTTT. As protein: CAWDKPNTEAFF.